The clone carrying this T cell receptor (beta chain) was detected a few times. TCRdb reprocessed the RT-PCR reads via MiXCR and lists one record per CDR3 protein. The sample has more than 550,000 distinct CDR3 sequences; 11% to 15% are singletons. The CDR3 runs 15 residues. Trimming removed 2 bases at V and 7 bases at J, with 15 bases between. Germline CDR1 is MDHEN and CDR2 is SYDVKM. This sequence was found in a female donor in good health, serving as a healthy control. J is TRBJ2-4 and V is TRBV28, with D possibly TRBD1 on 6 matching bases. The sequencing input was memory CD4+ T cells from blood. The DNA for the CDR3 is TGTGCCAGCAGTTTAGAATTTACAGGGACCAACATTCAGTACTTC. Amino acid sequence: CASSLEFTGTNIQYF.